The clone carrying this T cell receptor (beta chain) occurred many times. Its antigen is still unknown. RNA transcripts provided the source from which TCR beta CDR3 regions were amplified. The TCR CDR3 was amplified in a first-round RT-PCR using the HTBI primer set. TCRdb used MiXCR to reprocess the multiplex PCR reads, holding one entry per CDR3 protein. Among about 410,000 distinct CDR3 sequences, approximately 14% were seen once, and the ten largest hold around 14%. This sample was taken from a study of T cells in Graves' hyperthyroidism and ophthalmopathy. Regarding the study as a whole: Ophthalmopathy and stable hyperthyroidism were separated by a 13 V-J model. In blood, most of the thyroid clonotypes expanded above 0.001 were also present.

The V end was cut by 1 base, the J end by 0 bases, with 11 bases between. In germline, CDR1 is LGHDT, CDR2 YNNKEL (reference sequence). The CDR3 consists of 16 residues. In the ophthalmopathy cohort, Clinical Activity Score was at least 3, NOSPECS grade at least 4, and duration under 3 months. Exclusions: uncontrolled infection, other autoimmune disease, pregnancy, lactation. The clonotype originates from a man between 18 and 29 years old with Graves' ophthalmopathy. V usage is TRBV3-1 and J usage is TRBJ2-3; tentative D call: TRBD2 (5 bases). The sample was blood. Here the CDR3 reads CASSQVTGSSTDTQYF. The CDR3 nucleotides are TGTGCCAGCAGCCAAGTGACGGGGTCTAGCACAGATACGCAGTATTTT.